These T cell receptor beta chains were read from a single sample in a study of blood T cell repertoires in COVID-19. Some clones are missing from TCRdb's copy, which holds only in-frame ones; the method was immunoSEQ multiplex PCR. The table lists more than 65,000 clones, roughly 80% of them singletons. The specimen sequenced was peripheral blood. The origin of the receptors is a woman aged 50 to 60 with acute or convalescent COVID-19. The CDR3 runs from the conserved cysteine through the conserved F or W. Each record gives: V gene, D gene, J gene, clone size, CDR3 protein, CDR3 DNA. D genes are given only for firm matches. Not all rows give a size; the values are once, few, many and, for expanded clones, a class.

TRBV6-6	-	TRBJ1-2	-	CASRPTSISYTF	TGTGCCAGCAGACCAACTTCCATAAGCTACACCTTC
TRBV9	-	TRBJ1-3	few	CASSAQDSGNTIYF	TGTGCCAGCAGCGCACAGGACTCTGGAAACACCATATATTTT
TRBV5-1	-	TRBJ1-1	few	CASSFTTTTEAFF	TGCGCCAGCAGCTTCACTACTACCACTGAAGCTTTCTTT
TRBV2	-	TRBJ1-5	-	CASRAERSGNQPQHF	TGTGCCAGCAGAGCGGAAAGGAGTGGAAATCAGCCCCAGCATTTT
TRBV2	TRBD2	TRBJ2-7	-	CASTPGLGFEQYF	TGTGCCAGCACACCGGGACTAGGCTTCGAGCAGTACTTC
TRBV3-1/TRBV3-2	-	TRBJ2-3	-	CASSRTGYTDTQYF	TGTGCCAGCAGTCGAACAGGGTACACAGATACGCAGTATTTT
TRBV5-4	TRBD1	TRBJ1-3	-	CASSTDRGNTIYF	TGTGCCAGCAGCACTGACAGGGGCAACACCATATATTTT
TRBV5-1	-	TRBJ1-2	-	CASSLTETYGYTF	TGCGCCAGCAGCTTGACAGAGACCTATGGCTACACCTTC
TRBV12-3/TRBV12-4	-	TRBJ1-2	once	CASSPRLNYGYTF	TGTGCCAGCAGCCCCAGGCTTAACTATGGCTACACCTTC
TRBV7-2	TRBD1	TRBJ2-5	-	CASSPPLLQGGTQYF	TGTGCCAGCAGCCCTCCCTTACTACAGGGGGGGACCCAGTACTTC
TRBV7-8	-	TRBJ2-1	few	CASSLDGDEQFF	TGTGCCAGCAGCTTAGACGGTGATGAGCAGTTCTTC
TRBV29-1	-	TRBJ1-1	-	CSVEGAGSTEAFF	TGCAGCGTTGAAGGTGCGGGGAGCACTGAAGCTTTCTTT
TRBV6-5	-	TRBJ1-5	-	CASSYSGASNQPQHF	TGTGCCAGCAGTTACTCAGGGGCTAGCAATCAGCCCCAGCATTTT
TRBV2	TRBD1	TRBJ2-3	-	CASSESVGTGGTDTQYF	TGTGCCAGCAGTGAAAGTGTCGGGACAGGGGGCACAGATACGCAGTATTTT
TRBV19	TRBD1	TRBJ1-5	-	CASSSTGGGNQPQHF	TGTGCCAGTAGTTCGACAGGGGGGGGCAATCAGCCCCAGCATTTT
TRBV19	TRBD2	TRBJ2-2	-	CASSIRRGDTGELFF	TGTGCCAGTAGTATAAGGCGGGGGGACACCGGGGAGCTGTTTTTT
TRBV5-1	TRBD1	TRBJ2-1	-	CASSLTGGSYNEQFF	TGCGCCAGCAGTTTGACAGGGGGCTCCTACAATGAGCAGTTCTTC
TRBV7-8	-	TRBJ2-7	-	CASSYDRYEQYF	TGTGCCAGCAGCTATGACAGATACGAGCAGTACTTC
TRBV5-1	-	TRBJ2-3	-	CASSDPAGSDTQYF	TGCGCCAGCAGCGACCCGGCAGGGTCAGATACGCAGTATTTT
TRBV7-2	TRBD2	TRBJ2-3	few	CASSRGASGSGTDTQYF	TGTGCCAGCAGCCGGGGAGCTAGCGGGAGTGGCACAGATACGCAGTATTTT
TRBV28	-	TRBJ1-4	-	CASRQGHEKLFF	TGTGCCAGCAGACAGGGACATGAAAAACTGTTTTTT
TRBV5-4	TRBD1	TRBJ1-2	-	CASSFDRVFYGYTF	TGTGCCAGCAGCTTCGACAGGGTGTTCTATGGCTACACCTTC
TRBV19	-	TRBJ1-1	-	CASSSRTTRAFF	TGTGCCAGTAGTTCCAGGACAACCCGAGCTTTCTTT
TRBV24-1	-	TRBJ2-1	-	CATSDRAGSKSSSEQFF	TGTGCCACCAGTGACCGTGCCGGGTCTAAATCAAGCAGCGAGCAGTTCTTC
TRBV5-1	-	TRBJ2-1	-	CASSPLSSSSYNEQFF	TGCGCCAGCAGCCCCCTGTCGTCGAGCTCCTACAATGAGCAGTTCTTC
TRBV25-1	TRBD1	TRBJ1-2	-	CASSQSDRGWSGYTF	TGTGCCAGCAGTCAGTCTGACAGGGGCTGGTCGGGCTACACCTTC
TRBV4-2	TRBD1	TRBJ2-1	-	CASSPKDGTGDYNEQFF	TGTGCCAGCAGTCCTAAAGATGGGACAGGGGATTACAATGAGCAGTTCTTC
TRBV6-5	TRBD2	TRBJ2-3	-	CASRLSGGSTDTQYF	TGTGCCAGCAGACTTTCGGGGGGAAGCACAGATACGCAGTATTTT
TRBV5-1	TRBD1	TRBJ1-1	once	CASSFQTGVAEAFF	TGCGCCAGCAGCTTCCAGACAGGGGTGGCTGAAGCTTTCTTT
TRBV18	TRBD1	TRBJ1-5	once	CASSPPTGTSNQPQHF	TGTGCCAGCTCACCACCGACAGGGACTAGCAATCAGCCCCAGCATTTT
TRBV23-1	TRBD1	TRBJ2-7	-	CASSHWTGSYEQYF	TGCGCCAGCAGTCATTGGACAGGGTCGTACGAGCAGTACTTC